The rows below give T cell receptor beta chains drawn from one sample of a study of CD8+ T cells in alopecia areata. Method: immunoSEQ multiplex PCR; TCRdb's copy keeps in-frame clones and lacks some. The sample has around 69,000 clones; 55% to 75% are singletons. This specimen consisted of CD8+ T cells sorted from blood, obtained at week 0. The origin of the receptors is a human donor with alopecia areata. Each CDR3 is given with its conserved first and last residue. Each record gives: clone size, J gene, D gene, V gene, CDR3 protein, CDR3 DNA. D genes are given only for firm matches. Part of the rows lack a size; the others show once, few, many or a class for expanded clones.

once | TRBJ1-5 | TRBD1 | TRBV2 | CASSEALVGTGDQPQHF | TGTGCCAGCAGTGAAGCGTTGGTTGGGACAGGGGATCAGCCCCAGCATTTT
few | TRBJ2-1 | TRBD2 | TRBV30 | CAWIGRGRLAGAHNEQFF | TGTGCCTGGATAGGGAGGGGCAGACTAGCGGGAGCCCACAATGAGCAGTTCTTC
. | TRBJ1-2 | TRBD1 | TRBV7-8 | CASSLLGDRGGYGYTF | TGTGCCAGCAGCTTGTTGGGGGACAGGGGTGGCTATGGCTACACCTTC
. | TRBJ2-7 | TRBD2 | TRBV7-3 | CAGWLAGIYYEQYF | TGTGCCGGGTGGCTAGCGGGCATTTACTACGAGCAGTACTTC
few | TRBJ2-1 | . | TRBV5-6 | CASNHGGYNEQFF | TGTGCCAGCAACCATGGGGGGTACAATGAGCAGTTCTTC
few | TRBJ1-2 | TRBD1 | TRBV27 | CASSSNNGQANYGYTF | TGTGCCAGCAGCTCCAACAACGGACAGGCTAACTATGGCTACACCTTC
. | TRBJ1-4 | . | TRBV13 | CASSLGPNEKLFF | TGTGCCAGCAGCTTAGGTCCGAATGAAAAACTGTTTTTT
few | TRBJ2-1 | . | TRBV4-3 | CASSQDGPGSYNEQFF | TGCGCCAGCAGCCAAGACGGGCCAGGCTCCTACAATGAGCAGTTCTTC
. | TRBJ2-7 | TRBD2 | TRBV27 | CASSFAAGGWEQYF | TGTGCCAGCAGTTTTGCAGCGGGGGGCTGGGAGCAGTACTTC
. | TRBJ2-3 | TRBD2 | TRBV5-4 | CASSEPLGTSGNTDTQYF | TGTGCCAGCAGCGAGCCCTTAGGGACTAGCGGAAACACAGATACGCAGTATTTT
. | TRBJ2-5 | . | TRBV10-3 | CAISEPGAIQETQYF | TGTGCCATCAGTGAGCCGGGGGCCATCCAAGAGACCCAGTACTTC
. | TRBJ2-7 | . | TRBV27 | CASSLGQTYEQYF | TGTGCCAGCAGTTTAGGACAGACCTACGAGCAGTACTTC
few | TRBJ2-1 | . | TRBV5-1 | CASSFSSPGDEQFF | TGCGCCAGCAGCTTCTCCTCCCCGGGGGATGAGCAGTTCTTC
. | TRBJ2-2 | . | TRBV5-6 | CASSQDRNTGELFF | TGCGCCAGCAGCCAAGACCGGAACACCGGGGAGCTGTTTTTT
. | TRBJ2-1 | TRBD2 | TRBV30 | CAWSGLAGGLEQFF | TGTGCCTGGAGTGGACTAGCGGGAGGTCTTGAGCAGTTCTTC
few | TRBJ1-1 | TRBD1 | TRBV2 | CASLPWDRVKGTEAFF | TGTGCCAGCCTTCCTTGGGACAGGGTAAAAGGCACTGAAGCTTTCTTT
. | TRBJ2-1 | TRBD2 | TRBV19 | CASSNSGSVDEQFF | TGTGCCAGTAGTAATAGCGGGAGTGTGGATGAGCAGTTCTTC
. | TRBJ2-7 | . | TRBV12-5 | CASGLGETYEQYF | TGTGCTAGTGGTTTGGGTGAGACCTACGAGCAGTACTTC
once | TRBJ2-5 | TRBD1 | TRBV5-1 | CASSLAQGSETQYF | TGCGCCAGCAGCTTGGCACAGGGGAGCGAGACCCAGTACTTC
few | TRBJ2-3 | . | TRBV29-1 | CSVEDPGATDTQYF | TGCAGCGTTGAAGATCCGGGAGCTACAGATACGCAGTATTTT
few | TRBJ2-1 | TRBD1 | TRBV4-3 | CASSQFGTGGFAGGANEQFF | TGCGCCAGCAGCCAATTCGGGACAGGGGGCTTTGCGGGAGGCGCCAATGAGCAGTTCTTC
. | TRBJ2-7 | TRBD1 | TRBV5-6 | CASSLLGGNYEQYF | TGTGCCAGCAGCTTGTTAGGGGGCAACTACGAGCAGTACTTC
once | TRBJ2-2 | . | TRBV29-1 | CSVDPQDTGELFF | TGCAGCGTTGATCCACAGGACACCGGGGAGCTGTTTTTT
. | TRBJ2-3 | TRBD2 | TRBV6-5 | CASSPSGGYTDTQYF | TGTGCCAGCAGTCCTAGCGGGGGCTACACAGATACGCAGTATTTT
. | TRBJ1-2 | . | TRBV5-1 | CASSSDRGANYGYTF | TGCGCCAGCAGCTCCGACCGGGGAGCTAACTATGGCTACACCTTC
. | TRBJ1-2 | TRBD1 | TRBV5-1 | CASSRTGGGMVYGYTF | TGCGCCAGCAGCCGGACAGGGGGCGGAATGGTCTATGGCTACACCTTC
. | TRBJ2-3 | . | TRBV7-3 | CASSSDGGADTQYF | TGTGCCAGCAGCTCCGACGGGGGTGCAGATACGCAGTATTTT
once | TRBJ2-4 | . | TRBV30 | CAWSVQQGIKNIQYF | TGTGCCTGGAGTGTACAACAGGGAATCAAAAACATTCAGTACTTC
. | TRBJ2-7 | . | TRBV27 | CASRFRGSPYEQYF | TGTGCCAGCAGGTTCCGGGGTAGTCCCTACGAGCAGTACTTC
. | TRBJ2-1 | TRBD1 | TRBV30 | CAWSEGQGNEQFF | TGTGCCTGGAGCGAAGGACAGGGCAATGAGCAGTTCTTC
. | TRBJ2-7 | . | TRBV5-1 | CASSQRVAYEQYF | TGCGCCAGCAGTCAACGGGTTGCCTACGAGCAGTACTTC
. | TRBJ2-2 | . | TRBV6-5 | CASSYSGPTGELFF | TGTGCCAGCAGTTACTCTGGGCCTACGGGGGAGCTGTTTTTT
once | TRBJ2-3 | . | TRBV25-1 | CASSEYGRDTQYF | TGTGCCAGCAGTGAATATGGCAGAGATACGCAGTATTTT
few | TRBJ1-5 | . | TRBV6-5 | CASSPNTNQPQHF | TGTGCCAGCAGTCCCAATACCAATCAGCCCCAGCATTTT
. | TRBJ1-2 | . | TRBV5-1 | CASSFQDAGNYGYTF | TGCGCCAGCAGCTTCCAGGATGCGGGGAACTATGGCTACACCTTC
. | TRBJ2-7 | . | TRBV5-1 | CASSSTDYEQYF | TGCGCCAGCAGCTCCACAGACTACGAGCAGTACTTC
medium-sized | TRBJ2-5 | TRBD2 | TRBV11-2 | CASSRFRPSGVFSVETQYF | TGTGCCAGCAGCCGTTTTAGGCCTAGCGGGGTTTTCTCGGTGGAGACCCAGTACTTC
few | TRBJ2-1 | . | TRBV29-1 | CSVEVNPGGEQFF | TGCAGCGTTGAAGTGAACCCCGGTGGTGAGCAGTTCTTC
. | TRBJ2-7 | TRBD1 | TRBV19 | CASSVPGQLEEQYF | TGTGCCAGTAGTGTTCCGGGACAGTTAGAAGAGCAGTACTTC
. | TRBJ1-5 | . | TRBV4-3 | CASSQDHQGAQPQHF | TGCGCCAGCAGCCAAGATCATCAGGGTGCCCAGCCCCAGCATTTT
. | TRBJ1-5 | TRBD1 | TRBV5-1 | CASSLDNTRQGTQPQHF | TGCGCCAGCAGCTTGGACAATACAAGACAGGGGACTCAGCCCCAGCATTTT
few | TRBJ2-6 | . | TRBV9 | CASSVTDLGANVLTF | TGTGCCAGCAGCGTAACAGACCTCGGGGCCAACGTCCTGACTTTC
. | TRBJ2-3 | TRBD2 | TRBV4-3 | CASSQDSGGADTQYF | TGCGCCAGCAGCCAAGATAGCGGGGGGGCGGATACGCAGTATTTT
. | TRBJ1-5 | . | TRBV30 | CAWDPGQGNQPQHF | TGTGCCTGGGACCCGGGTCAGGGGAATCAGCCCCAGCATTTT
. | TRBJ2-7 | . | TRBV9 | CASSVGTPSYEQYF | TGTGCCAGCAGCGTCGGGACACCCTCCTACGAGCAGTACTTC
. | TRBJ2-7 | TRBD2 | TRBV27 | CASSFTTSGGKQYF | TGTGCCAGCAGTTTCACCACTAGCGGGGGAAAGCAGTACTTC
. | TRBJ1-1 | . | TRBV27 | CASITNTEAFF | TGTGCCAGCATAACGAACACTGAAGCTTTCTTT
. | TRBJ2-1 | TRBD2 | TRBV30 | CAWSLSGIYEQFF | TGTGCCTGGAGCCTTAGCGGGATTTATGAGCAGTTCTTC
. | TRBJ1-2 | . | TRBV28 | CASTDLLYGYTF | TGTGCCAGCACGGACTTGCTTTATGGCTACACCTTC